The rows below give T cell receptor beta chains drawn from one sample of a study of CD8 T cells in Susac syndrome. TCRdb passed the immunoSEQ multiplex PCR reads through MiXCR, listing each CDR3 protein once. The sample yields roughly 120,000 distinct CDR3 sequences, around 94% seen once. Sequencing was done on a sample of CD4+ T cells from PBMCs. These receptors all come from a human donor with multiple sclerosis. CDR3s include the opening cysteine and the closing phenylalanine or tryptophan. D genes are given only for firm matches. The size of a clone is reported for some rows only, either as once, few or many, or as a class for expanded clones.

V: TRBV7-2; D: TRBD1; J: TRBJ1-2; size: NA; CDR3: CASSSRPGQGLGYGYTF; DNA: TGTGCCAGCAGTTCACGTCCGGGACAGGGGTTAGGCTATGGCTACACCTTC
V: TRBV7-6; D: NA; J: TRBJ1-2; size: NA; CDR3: CASSTAGGGNGYTF; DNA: TGTGCCAGCAGCACGGCGGGGGGTGGAAATGGCTACACCTTC
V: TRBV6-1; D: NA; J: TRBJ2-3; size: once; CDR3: CASTLGDTQYF; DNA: TGTGCCAGCACCCTAGGAGATACGCAGTATTTT
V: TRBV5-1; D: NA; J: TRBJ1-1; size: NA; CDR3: CASSVDGGAITEAFF; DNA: TGCGCCAGCAGCGTGGACGGGGGGGCGATCACTGAAGCTTTCTTT
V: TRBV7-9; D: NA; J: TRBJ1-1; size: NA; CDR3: CASSHDGGHTEAFF; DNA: TGTGCCAGCAGCCACGATGGAGGGCACACTGAAGCTTTCTTT
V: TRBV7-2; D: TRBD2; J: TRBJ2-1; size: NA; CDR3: CASSAELAGVGNEQFF; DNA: TGTGCCAGCAGCGCAGAACTAGCGGGGGTTGGCAATGAGCAGTTCTTC
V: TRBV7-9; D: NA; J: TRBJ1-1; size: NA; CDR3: CASSPAQGGGRTEAFF; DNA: TGTGCCAGCAGCCCCGCTCAGGGAGGTGGTAGAACTGAAGCTTTCTTT
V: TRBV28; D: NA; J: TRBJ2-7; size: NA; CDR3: CATRNTGVGEQYF; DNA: TGTGCCACCCGGAATACGGGAGTAGGCGAGCAGTACTTC
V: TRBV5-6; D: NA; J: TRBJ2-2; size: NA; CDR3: CASRTEGITGELFF; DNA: TGTGCCAGCAGGACGGAAGGGATTACCGGGGAGCTGTTTTTT
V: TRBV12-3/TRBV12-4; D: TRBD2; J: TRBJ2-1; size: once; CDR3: CASRGAGVGGNEQFF; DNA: TGTGCCAGCAGAGGAGCGGGAGTCGGTGGCAATGAGCAGTTCTTC
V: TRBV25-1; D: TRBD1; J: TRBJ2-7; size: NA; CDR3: CASRHPGTGGEQYF; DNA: TGTGCCAGCAGACATCCGGGGACAGGGGGCGAGCAGTACTTC
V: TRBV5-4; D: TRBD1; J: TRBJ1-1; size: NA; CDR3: CASSLASGTGPKAFF; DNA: TGTGCCAGCAGCTTGGCCTCCGGGACAGGCCCGAAAGCTTTCTTT
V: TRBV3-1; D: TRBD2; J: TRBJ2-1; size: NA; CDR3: CASSPRLAGRTYNEQFF; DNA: TGTGCCAGCAGCCCCCGACTAGCGGGAAGGACCTACAATGAGCAGTTCTTC
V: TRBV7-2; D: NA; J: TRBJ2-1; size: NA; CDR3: CASSPAPSTAHEQFF; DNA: TGTGCCAGCAGCCCAGCCCCATCGACTGCCCATGAGCAGTTCTTC
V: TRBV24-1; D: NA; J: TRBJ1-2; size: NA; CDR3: CATSPGTENYGYTF; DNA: TGTGCCACCAGCCCCGGGACGGAGAACTATGGCTACACCTTC
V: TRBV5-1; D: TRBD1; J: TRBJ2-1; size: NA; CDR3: CASSRSGQGASYNEQFF; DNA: TGCGCCAGCAGCCGGTCCGGACAGGGGGCGTCCTACAATGAGCAGTTCTTC
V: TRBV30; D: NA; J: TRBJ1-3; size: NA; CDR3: CAWAIELMSGNTIYF; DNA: TGTGCCTGGGCAATCGAGCTTATGTCTGGAAACACCATATATTTT
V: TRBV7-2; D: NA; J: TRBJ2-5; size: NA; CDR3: CASSLRTQYF; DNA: TGTGCCAGCAGCTTAAGGACCCAGTACTTC
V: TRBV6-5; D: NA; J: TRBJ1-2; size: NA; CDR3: CASSLDRGSNYGYTF; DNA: TGTGCCAGCAGTCTCGATCGGGGATCTAACTATGGCTACACCTTC